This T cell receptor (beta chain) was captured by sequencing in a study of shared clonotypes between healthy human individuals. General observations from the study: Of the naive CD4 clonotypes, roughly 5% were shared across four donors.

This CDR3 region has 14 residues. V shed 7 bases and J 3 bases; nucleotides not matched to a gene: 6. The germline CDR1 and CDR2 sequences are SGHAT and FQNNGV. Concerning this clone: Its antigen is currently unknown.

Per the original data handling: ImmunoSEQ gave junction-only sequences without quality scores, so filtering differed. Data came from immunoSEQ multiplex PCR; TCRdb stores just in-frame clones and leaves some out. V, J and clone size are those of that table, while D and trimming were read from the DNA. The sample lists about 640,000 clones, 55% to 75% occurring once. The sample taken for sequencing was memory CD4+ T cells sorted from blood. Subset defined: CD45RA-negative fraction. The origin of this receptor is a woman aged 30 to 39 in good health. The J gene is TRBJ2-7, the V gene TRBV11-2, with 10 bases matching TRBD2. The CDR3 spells CASTRASGSYEQYF. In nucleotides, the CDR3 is TGTGCCAGCACCCGGGCTAGCGGGAGCTACGAGCAGTACTTC.